Here is one T cell receptor (beta chain) with its context. Germline V CDR1 and CDR2: MNHNS, SASEGT. CDR3 length equals 12 residues. V lost 1 base, J lost 2 bases, and 3 bases lay in between. This entry belongs to a study of blood T cell repertoires in COVID-19. The repertoire was sequenced with immunoSEQ multiplex PCR; TCRdb's copy has only in-frame clones and lacks some. The table lists roughly 380,000 clones, about 90% of them singletons. The rearrangement joins TRBV6-1 to TRBJ2-7; D is uncertain. The sequencing sample was made of PBMCs or T cells enriched from blood (not recorded which). The TCR originated in a woman aged 30 to 39 who had recovered from COVID-19. This chain's CDR3 is CASSEGPYEQYF. DNA of the CDR3: TGTGCCAGCAGTGAAGGGCCCTACGAGCAGTACTTC.